What follows are 22 T cell receptor beta chains derived from one specimen sequenced in a study of T cell responses to AZD1222 COVID-19 vaccine. Clones were read by immunoSEQ multiplex PCR, and TCRdb kept only the in-frame ones, dropping some. The sample lists about 150,000 clones, 94% occurring once. The source material was peripheral blood, sampled on day 0 of AZD1222 vaccination. The receptors originated from an adult in good health.

The J gene is TRBJ1-1, the V gene TRBV5-4; possible D gene TRBD1, 6 bases. V was cut by 4 bases and J by 5 bases, with 15 bases left in between. CDR3 size: 14 residues. Looked up from germline, CDR1 is SGHNT and CDR2 is YYREEE (reference sequence). The CDR3 reads CASSLTGLRTEAFF. The CDR3 DNA reads as TGTGCCAGCAGCCTTACAGGGTTAAGGACTGAAGCTTTCTTT.

This clone has just one count. The chain employs TRBV3-1 (or the pseudogene TRBV3-2) and TRBJ2-3, with TRBD2 identical over 12 bases. V lost 4 bases, J lost 3 bases, and 5 bases stayed unmatched. The CDR3 has 16 amino acids. Germline V gives CDR1 LGHDT, CDR2 YNNKEL (reference sequence). CDR3 nucleotide sequence: TGTGCCAGCAGCCGAGGACTAGCGGGACGAACAGATACGCAGTATTTT. Its translation is CASSRGLAGRTDTQYF.

The chain joins TRBV21-1 to TRBJ1-1; the tabulated D call, TRBD1, remains unverified against the DNA. TRBV21-1 is deemed a pseudogene. The CDR3 spans 15 residues. This CDR3 reads CASSTHRGQVTEAFF. CDR3 nucleotide sequence: TGTGCCAGCAGCACACACAGGGGGCAGGTCACTGAAGCTTTCTTT.

This clone was recorded only once. The chain uses TRBV28 and TRBJ1-3; 8 bases match TRBD1. Trimming cost V 6 bases and J 4 bases; bases outside gene matches: 5. Germline V gene lookup returns CDR1 MDHEN and CDR2 SYDVKM. This CDR3 has 14 residues. Here the CDR3 DNA reads TGTGCCAGCAGGCCCCGGGACAGGGGAAACACCATATATTTT. This gives the protein CASRPRDRGNTIYF.

J is TRBJ2-7 and V is TRBV5-4; 7 bases agree with TRBD1. CDR3 length: 13 residues. Germline trimming cut 7 bases from V and 5 bases from J; bases unmatched to any gene: 9. The germline gives CDR1 SGHNT, CDR2 YYREEE (reference sequence). The CDR3, as DNA: TGTGCCAGCGGACGACAGGGAAGCGACGAGCAGTACGTC. Its protein is CASGRQGSDEQYV.

This clone was detected once. The chain combines TRBV21-1 with TRBJ1-5; TRBD1 is the table's D call, not checked against the DNA. TRBV21-1 has pseudogene status. CDR3 length equals 19 residues. The CDR3 DNA is TGTGCCAGCAGCGCCCGTGGACAGGGCGATTCTTATAGCAATCAGCCCCAGCATTTT. It is translated as CASSARGQGDSYSNQPQHF.

The chain links TRBV2 to TRBJ1-2; 8 bases are a match to TRBD1. The germline V gene encodes CDR1 SNHLY and CDR2 FYNNEI. The CDR3 length is 14 residues. The J segment lost 6 bases and the V segment lost 7 bases, leaving 10 bases of the junction unmatched. Here the CDR3 reads CASISQGAGNGYTF. DNA of the CDR3: TGTGCCAGCATCAGCCAGGGGGCAGGGAATGGCTACACCTTC.

J is TRBJ1-2 and V is TRBV28; D gene uncertain. Deletions cut 3 bases from V and 1 base from J, with 15 bases between. The CDR3 is 16 amino acids. Looked up from germline, CDR1 is MDHEN and CDR2 is SYDVKM. The CDR3 nucleotides read TGTGCCAGCAGTTTGAGCAGGCCGGCGGGTAACTATGGCTACACCTTC. Translation gives CASSLSRPAGNYGYTF.

The chain joins TRBV13 to TRBJ1-2; D not certain. The CDR3 loop spans 15 amino acids. Germline-derived CDR1 and CDR2 are PRHDT and FYEKMQ (reference sequence). V was shortened by 1 base and J by 7 bases, with 16 bases between the two germline ends. The CDR3 sequence is CASSLDRARRGGYTF. Here the CDR3 DNA reads TGTGCCAGCAGCTTAGATCGGGCCAGAAGAGGTGGCTACACCTTC.

This chain joins TRBV5-6 and TRBJ1-4, with TRBD1 as a possible D gene (5 bases). V lost 2 bases to trimming and J lost 8 bases, with 19 bases between them. This CDR3 spans 16 amino acids. The germline CDR1 and CDR2 sequences are SGHDT and YYEEEE. This CDR3 is CASSLGTEASSEKLFF. DNA of the CDR3: TGTGCCAGCAGCTTAGGGACGGAGGCTTCTTCGGAAAAACTGTTTTTT.

The J gene is TRBJ2-5, the V gene TRBV12-3 or TRBV12-4, with D hard to call. V dropped 4 bases and J dropped 5 bases, with 11 bases sitting between them. The CDR3 is 13 amino acids. The CDR3 here is CASSSGVAETQYF. The CDR3 DNA is TGTGCCAGCAGTTCTGGGGTGGCCGAGACCCAGTACTTC.

The genes are TRBV27 and TRBJ2-1; 8 bases fit TRBD2. The V and J ends lost 6 bases and 7 bases, in that order; junction bases with no gene match: 8. The CDR3 runs 14 residues. The V gene's germline CDR1 is MNHEY and CDR2 SMNVEV (reference sequence). Here the CDR3 DNA reads TGTGCCAGCAGAAGGGGCGGGAGGTGGAATGAGCAGTTCTTC. Protein: CASRRGGRWNEQFF.

The rearrangement uses TRBV7-6 and TRBJ2-7; D may be TRBD2 (5 bases). Trimming left V 9 bases short and J 7 bases short, with 19 bases between. CDR1 is SGHVS and CDR2 is FNYEAQ in the germline V gene. This CDR3 has 13 residues. The CDR3, as DNA: TGTGCCAGGAGCGGAGACTCCCCCTCGGAGCAGTACGTC. Translation gives CARSGDSPSEQYV.

The chain is built from TRBV6-5 and TRBJ1-4; D uncertain. There are 15 residues in the CDR3. Germline V lookup: CDR1 MNHEY, CDR2 SVGAGI. Between the trimmed V and J ends, which lost 8 bases and 6 bases, there was a span of 19 bases. CDR3: CASGTDPSFDEKLFF. The CDR3 coding sequence is TGTGCCAGCGGAACGGATCCCTCGTTCGATGAAAAACTGTTTTTT.

This chain joins TRBV2 and TRBJ2-7, with D possibly TRBD1 on 6 matching bases. Germline values: CDR1 SNHLY, CDR2 FYNNEI. This CDR3 spans 15 amino acids. V gave up 5 bases and J gave up 0 bases, with 14 bases separating them. CDR3: CASSIARQASYEQYV. As DNA, the CDR3 is TGTGCCAGCAGTATCGCCAGACAGGCCTCCTACGAGCAGTACGTC.

V and J are TRBV11-2 and TRBJ2-5; D may be TRBD2 (6 bases). The CDR3 consists of 16 residues. The V gene's germline CDR1 is SGHAT and CDR2 FQNNGV. Trimming removed 3 bases from V and 5 bases from J, with 19 bases in between. The CDR3 sequence: CASSFYGGGPGETQYF. The DNA of the CDR3 is TGTGCCAGCAGCTTTTATGGGGGAGGACCCGGGGAGACCCAGTACTTC.

The CDR3: CASSPEGGRNQPQHF. The CDR3 bases are TGTGCCAGCAGCCCGGAGGGGGGGCGCAATCAGCCCCAGCATTTT. V usage is TRBV7-9 and J usage is TRBJ1-5, with a possible D match to TRBD1 (6 bases). CDR3 length: 15 amino acids. Trimming pared 5 bases from V and 2 bases from J, leaving 13 bases between. The V gene's germline CDR1 is SEHNR and CDR2 FQNEAQ (reference sequence).

The CDR3 DNA follows: TGCGCCAGCAGCCTGACAGAATACAATGAGCAGTTCTTC. Translated, it gives CASSLTEYNEQFF. The rearrangement links TRBV5-1 to TRBJ2-1; D is perhaps TRBD1 (5 bases). Per germline, CDR1 SGHRS and CDR2 YFSETQ. V was shortened by 4 bases and J by 4 bases, with 9 bases between the two germline ends. The CDR3 extends over 13 amino acids.

This chain joins TRBV20-1 and TRBJ1-2, with D perhaps matching TRBD1 (6 bases). V lost 3 bases and J 2 bases, leaving 13 bases between the germline ends. The CDR3 sequence is 14 residues long. Looked up from germline, CDR1 is DFQATT and CDR2 is SNEGSKA (reference sequence). This chain's CDR3 is CSASAGGWNYGYTF. The CDR3 coding sequence is TGCAGTGCTAGTGCGGGGGGCTGGAACTATGGCTACACCTTC.

The chain joins TRBV29-1 to TRBJ2-3; no clear D gene. V gave up 6 bases and J gave up 2 bases, with 18 bases separating them. Germline CDR1 is SQVTM and CDR2 is ANQGSEA. This CDR3 is 15 amino acids long. The CDR3: CSVPIFEHHTDTQYF. The CDR3 DNA is TGCAGCGTCCCTATCTTCGAACATCACACAGATACGCAGTATTTT.

The rearrangement uses TRBV6-2 or TRBV6-3 and TRBJ1-2; no clear D gene. The CDR3 has 13 amino acids. Germline V CDR1 and CDR2: MNHEY, SVGEGT. V was trimmed by 6 bases and J by 4 bases, leaving 12 bases between them. CDR3 loop: CASSPGSRYGYTF. The DNA for the CDR3 is TGTGCCAGCAGCCCCGGATCGCGCTATGGCTACACCTTC.

The J gene is TRBJ2-2, the V gene TRBV27; maybe TRBD2 (6 bases). This CDR3 is 16 amino acids long. Germline loops: CDR1 MNHEY, CDR2 SMNVEV (reference sequence). V was shortened by 7 bases and J by 0 bases, with 15 bases between the two germline ends. The CDR3 DNA follows: TGTGCCAGCAAGGGGCGGGGCAGGGCGAACACCGGGGAGCTGTTTTTT. Protein product: CASKGRGRANTGELFF.